The 23 T cell receptor beta chains below were found in one sample sequenced in a study of molecular identifiers for immune sequencing clone quantification. TCRdb re-analysed the PCR reads in MiXCR, keeping a single row per CDR3 protein. The sample consists of around 470,000 distinct CDR3 sequences, 20% to 25% of them appearing once. The specimen was naive CD8+ T cells from blood, with Jurkat cell RNA spiked in. The subset was: FACS-sorted CD8+CD4-CCR7+CD45RA+ naive T cells. These receptors were taken from a human donor in good health. Some libraries in this study had Jurkat cell RNA spiked in.

This clonotype was detected only a few times. The V and J genes are TRBV27 and TRBJ1-1; TRBD1 is a possible D gene (5 bases). This CDR3 region has 15 residues. V lost 1 base to trimming and J lost 4 bases, with 13 bases between them. CDR1 is MNHEY and CDR2 is SMNVEV in the germline V gene (reference sequence). The DNA of the CDR3 is TGTGCCAGCAGTTTATTTCTGGGGGTCGGCACTGAAGCTTTCTTT. The encoded protein is CASSLFLGVGTEAFF.

This clonotype was seen many times. The gene calls are TRBV29-1 and TRBJ2-7; tentatively, D is TRBD1 (5 bases). The CDR3 runs 13 residues. V was pared by 4 bases and J by 0 bases, with 10 bases between. Germline CDR1 SQVTM, CDR2 ANQGSEA. Here the CDR3 reads CSVGTPDSYEQYF. CDR3 DNA sequence: TGCAGCGTTGGGACACCAGACTCCTACGAGCAGTACTTC.

Note on this clonotype: A junction end diverges from the germline sequence, so it may reflect a read error. This CDR3 is CASSLSRGNTEALF. In DNA, the CDR3 is TGTGCCAGCAGTTTATCGAGGGGTAACACTGAAGCTCTCTTT. The chain links TRBV27 to TRBJ1-1; the D gene is possibly TRBD1 (5 bases). Germline V CDR1 and CDR2: MNHEY, SMNVEV (reference sequence). The CDR3 is 14 residues long.

This rearrangement joins TRBV4-1 to TRBJ1-1, with D unclear. CDR1 is MGHRA and CDR2 is YSYEKL in the germline V gene. Trimming removed 2 bases at V and 0 bases at J, with 7 bases between. The CDR3 sequence is 14 residues long. The CDR3 DNA sequence: TGCGCCAGCAGCCAAAGCCAGATGAACACTGAAGCTTTCTTT. It translates to CASSQSQMNTEAFF.

This clonotype has at least ten counts. The chain joins TRBV16 to TRBJ1-1, with TRBD1 matching over 9 bases. The V and J ends lost 4 bases and 4 bases, in that order; junction bases with no gene match: 4. CDR1 is KGHSY, CDR2 FQNENV, per germline. This CDR3 is built from 14 residues. The CDR3 spells CASSPSTGGTEAFF. CDR3 DNA: TGTGCCAGCAGCCCCTCGACAGGGGGCACTGAAGCTTTCTTT.

This clonotype was picked up many times. The V and J genes are TRBV27 and TRBJ2-7, with 7 bases aligning to TRBD2. CDR1 and CDR2 (germline): MNHEY, SMNVEV (reference sequence). This CDR3 is 12 amino acids long. V shed 10 bases, J shed 2 bases, and the junction held 5 bases outside the gene matches. CDR3 sequence (DNA): TGTGCCACCCGGGGGGTTCCCTACGAGCAGTACTTC. Translating it yields CATRGVPYEQYF.

This clonotype was seen a handful of times. This chain connects TRBV30 to TRBJ2-3; 7 bases fit TRBD2. V lost 0 bases and J lost 4; bases outside the gene matches: 7. CDR1 is GTSNPN, CDR2 SVGIG, per germline (reference sequence). The CDR3 runs to 15 residues. CDR3: CAWSVGSGYADTQYF. For the CDR3, the DNA is TGTGCCTGGAGTGTCGGTAGCGGGTACGCAGATACGCAGTATTTT.

With respect to this clonotype: The junction does not match germline at one end; this may be a read error. The chain recombines TRBV25-1 with TRBJ2-3, with D possibly being TRBD1 or TRBD2 (6 bases each). Germline-derived CDR1 and CDR2 are MGHDK and SYGVNS. This CDR3 contains 14 residues. The CDR3 loop is CTSSLIRGGSTQYF. CDR3 DNA: TGTACCAGCAGTCTCATTCGAGGGGGGAGTACGCAGTATTTT. The variable domain in full, completed from reference TRBV25-1 and TRBJ2-3, reads EADIYQTPRYLVIGTGKKITLECSQTMGHDKMYWYQQDPGMELHLIHYSYGVNSTEKGDLSSESTVSRIRTEHFPLTLESARPSHTSQYLCTSSLIRGGSTQYFGPGTRLTVL.

This clonotype was counted only a few times. The chain employs TRBV4-3 and TRBJ1-6, with 8 bases fitting TRBD1. The trim removed 0 bases at V and 7 bases at J, leaving 5 bases unmatched. The CDR3 has 16 amino acids. Germline loops: CDR1 LGHNA, CDR2 YSLEER. CDR3 DNA sequence: TGCGCCAGCAGCCAAGAGACAGGGGCTAGGAATTCACCCCTCCACTTT. It encodes CASSQETGARNSPLHF.

On this clonotype itself: The junction does not match germline at one end; this may be a read error. V and J are TRBV6-2 or TRBV6-3 and TRBJ2-7; the D gene is possibly TRBD2 (6 bases). CDR1 is MNHEY, CDR2 SVGEGT, per germline. The CDR3 is made up of 16 amino acids. Here the CDR3 DNA reads TGTGCCAGCTGTTACTCGACCCGGGCAGGGACTGTCGAGCAGTACTTC. Protein sequence: CASCYSTRAGTVEQYF.

This clonotype showed up many times. This chain joins TRBV20-1 and TRBJ1-5; D ambiguous. Germline CDR1 reads DFQATT; CDR2 reads SNEGSKA (reference sequence). V gave up 0 bases and J gave up 3 bases, with 12 bases separating them. CDR3 size: 15 residues. The CDR3 coding sequence is TGCAGTGCTAGAGATGATTGGGCAGCCAATCAGCCCCAGCATTTT. Translation: CSARDDWAANQPQHF.

This clonotype was seen at least ten times. The gene calls are TRBV19 and TRBJ1-5; 8 bases fit TRBD1. With 2 bases clipped from V and 4 bases from J, the junction kept 4 bases outside the gene matches. Germline V lookup: CDR1 LNHDA, CDR2 SQIVND (reference sequence). This CDR3 comprises 15 residues. The chain's CDR3 is CASSIYHRGNQPQHF. CDR3 DNA: TGTGCCAGTAGTATATATCACAGGGGGAATCAGCCCCAGCATTTT.

This clonotype came up many times. V and J are TRBV4-1 and TRBJ2-5; D may be TRBD1 (5 bases). Trimming took off 0 bases at V and 2 bases at J, with 13 bases between the two ends. The CDR3 loop spans 16 amino acids. CDR1 and CDR2 from the germline V gene are MGHRA and YSYEKL. The CDR3 coding sequence is TGCGCCAGCAGCCAAGAGGGGCGACTGCCTCAAGAGACCCAGTACTTC. Translation: CASSQEGRLPQETQYF.

This clonotype has more than one count but fewer than ten. The CDR3 sequence is CASSQELPQPQHF. DNA of the CDR3: TGCGCCAGCAGCCAAGAACTCCCTCAGCCCCAGCATTTT. The chain is built from TRBV4-1 and TRBJ1-5; D gene ambiguous. Trimming took 0 bases from V and 6 from J, leaving 6 bases between them. The CDR3 has 13 residues. The V gene's germline CDR1 is MGHRA and CDR2 YSYEKL.

Concerning this clonotype itself: A much larger clonotype is one base distant, so this may be a read error. The V and J genes are TRBV4-3 and TRBJ2-7; 8 bases map to TRBD2. Germline CDR1 LGHNA, CDR2 YSLEER. This CDR3 contains 15 residues. The CDR3 coding sequence is TGCGCCAGCAGCCAAGAACGGGGGGGCGGGTACGGGCAGTACTTC. Translation: CASSQERGGGYGQYF.

Of note for this clonotype: A single base separates this from a much larger clone, so it may be a read error. The DNA for the CDR3 is TGTGCCAGCAGCTTGGAAGGGGCTGAGGCCAACGTCCTGACTTTC. Its protein product is CASSLEGAEANVLTF. V gene TRBV5-6 combines with J gene TRBJ2-6, with D possibly TRBD1 on 5 matching bases. CDR1 SGHDT and CDR2 YYEEEE come from the germline V gene. The CDR3 covers 15 residues. The V end was cut by 0 bases, the J end by 6 bases, with 10 bases between.

This clonotype was counted only a few times. The rearrangement joins TRBV19 to TRBJ2-5; TRBD1 matches 7 bases. The CDR3 extends over 15 amino acids. With 4 bases clipped from V and 2 bases from J, the junction kept 7 bases outside the gene matches. Germline V gene lookup returns CDR1 LNHDA and CDR2 SQIVND (reference sequence). The CDR3 DNA sequence: TGTGCCAGTAGTAAAAGGGACAGCCTACAAGAGACCCAGTACTTC. Amino acids: CASSKRDSLQETQYF. The full variable domain, with the rest looked up from reference TRBV19 and TRBJ2-5, is DGGITQSPKYLFRKEGQNVTLSCEQNLNHDAMYWYRQDPGQGLRLIYYSQIVNDFQKGDIAEGYSVSREKKESFPLTVTSAQKNPTAFYLCASSKRDSLQETQYFGPGTRLLVL.

The rearrangement uses TRBV7-2 and TRBJ2-1; TRBD2 aligns across 8 bases. The CDR3 runs to 12 residues. The germline V gene encodes CDR1 SGHTA and CDR2 FQGNSA. The trim removed 4 bases at V and 9 bases at J, leaving 2 bases unmatched. The CDR3 DNA sequence: TGTGCCAGCAGCTGGACTAGCCCTGAGCAGTTCTTC. It is translated as CASSWTSPEQFF.

The chain employs TRBV4-3 and TRBJ1-5, with 8 nucleotides matching TRBD1. This CDR3 has 16 amino acids. Germline lookup yields CDR1 LGHNA and CDR2 YSLEER. Trimming removed 0 bases from V and 5 bases from J; junction bases left unmatched: 6. The CDR3 region is CASSQEWAGGDQPQHF. The CDR3 DNA reads TGCGCCAGCAGCCAAGAGTGGGCAGGGGGCGATCAGCCCCAGCATTTT.

The V call is TRBV30, the J call TRBJ2-1, with 14 bases aligning to TRBD2. The germline V gene has CDR1 GTSNPN and CDR2 SVGIG (reference sequence). The CDR3 is 15 amino acids. The junction had 3 bases not matched to a gene; V was cut back by 0 bases and J by 8 bases. CDR3 in amino acids: CAWSVGTSGSDEQFF. CDR3 DNA sequence: TGTGCCTGGAGTGTTGGGACTAGCGGGAGTGATGAGCAGTTCTTC.

Of note for this clonotype: Just one base apart from a much larger clone, this may be a read error. The conserved phenylalanine or tryptophan normally closing the CDR3 is absent here, so this likely arose from a read error. This rearrangement joins TRBV6-5 to TRBJ1-1; a possible D gene is TRBD1 (6 bases). This CDR3 is built from 16 residues. Germline CDR1 and CDR2: MNHEY and SVGAGI. V lost 8 bases and J lost 7, with 26 bases in between. The CDR3 sequence is CASLAFTGRGNGEAFL. CDR3 DNA sequence: TGTGCCAGCCTAGCCTTTACAGGGCGGGGGAACGGTGAAGCTTTCTTG.

V is TRBV7-2 and J is TRBJ2-1, with 10 bases lining up with TRBD1. Germline V lookup: CDR1 SGHTA, CDR2 FQGNSA. The CDR3 runs 16 residues. The V segment lost 4 bases and the J segment 7 bases; nucleotides outside the gene matches: 10. The CDR3 DNA follows: TGTGCCAGCAGCTCGTCAGACAGGGGGCAGGTAAATGAGCAGTTCTTC. This encodes CASSSSDRGQVNEQFF.

This clonotype was seen many times. This sequence joins TRBV5-4 and TRBJ2-7, with a possible D match to TRBD2 (5 bases). Per germline, CDR1 SGHNT and CDR2 YYREEE (reference sequence). V lost 4 bases and J lost 3, with 11 bases in between. The CDR3 spans 13 residues. The CDR3, as DNA: TGTGCCAGCAGCGGAGGTGGGGTCTACGAGCAGTACTTC. This sequence encodes CASSGGGVYEQYF.